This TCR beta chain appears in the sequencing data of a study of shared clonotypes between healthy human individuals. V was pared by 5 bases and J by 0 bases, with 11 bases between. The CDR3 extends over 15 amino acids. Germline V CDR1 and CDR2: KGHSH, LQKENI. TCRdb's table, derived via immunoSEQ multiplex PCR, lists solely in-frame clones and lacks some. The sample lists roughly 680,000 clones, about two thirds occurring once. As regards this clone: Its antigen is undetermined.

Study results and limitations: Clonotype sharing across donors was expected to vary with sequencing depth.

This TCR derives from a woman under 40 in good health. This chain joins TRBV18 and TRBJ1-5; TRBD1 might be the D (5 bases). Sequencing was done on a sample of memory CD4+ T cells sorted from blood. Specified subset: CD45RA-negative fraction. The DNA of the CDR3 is TGTGCCAGCTCAAGGGGAACAGATAGCAATCAGCCCCAGCATTTT. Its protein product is CASSRGTDSNQPQHF.